This TCR beta chain derives from a study of CD8 T cells in Susac syndrome. On this clonotype itself: Its specificity is not known.

With random hexamers, reverse transcription was performed on 0.5 to 1 ug of RNA. The method of amplification for TCR beta CDR3 was immunoSEQ multiplex PCR, covering 54 Vbeta and 13 Jbeta. TCRdb reprocessed the immunoSEQ multiplex PCR reads with MiXCR, giving one entry per CDR3 protein. Among 180,000 or so distinct CDR3 sequences listed, approximately 96% were seen once. Negative isolation yielded CD4+ and CD8+ T cells, and FACS enriched TEMRA cells. Study-wide points: Acknowledgment was made by the study that its TCR sequencing and HLA analysis involved a relatively small number of individuals.

Germline assignment: CDR1 KGHSH and CDR2 LQKENI. The CDR3 has 14 amino acids. Between the trimmed V and J ends, which lost 2 bases and 5 bases, there was a span of 12 bases. This sequence was found in a human donor in good health. Sequenced material: CD4+ T cells from PBMCs. The chain recombines TRBV18 with TRBJ2-5; D gene unclear. CDR3 bases: TGTGCCAGCTCACCAAATCTGGGCTTGGAGACCCAGTACTTC. Its protein product is CASSPNLGLETQYF. The full variable domain, with the rest looked up from reference TRBV18 and TRBJ2-5, is NAGVMQNPRHLVRRRGQEARLRCSPMKGHSHVYWYRQLPEEGLKFMVYLQKENIIDESGMPKERFSAEFPKEGPSILRIQQVVRGDSAAYFCASSPNLGLETQYFGPGTRLLVL.